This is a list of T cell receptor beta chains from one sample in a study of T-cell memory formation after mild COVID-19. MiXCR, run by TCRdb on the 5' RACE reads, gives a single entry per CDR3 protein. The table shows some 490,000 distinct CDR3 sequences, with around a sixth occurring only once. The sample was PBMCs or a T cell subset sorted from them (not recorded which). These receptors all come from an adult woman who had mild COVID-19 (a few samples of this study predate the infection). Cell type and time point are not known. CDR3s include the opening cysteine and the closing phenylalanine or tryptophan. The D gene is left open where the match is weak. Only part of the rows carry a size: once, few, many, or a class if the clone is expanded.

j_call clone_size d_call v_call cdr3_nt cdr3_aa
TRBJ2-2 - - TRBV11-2 TGTGCCAGCAGCCCAGATCATTCGGAAACCGGGGAGCTGTTTTTT CASSPDHSETGELFF
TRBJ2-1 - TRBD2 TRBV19 TGTGCCAGTAGTATTGGGACTAACACCTTCGGTCCCAATGAGCAGTTCTTC CASSIGTNTFGPNEQFF
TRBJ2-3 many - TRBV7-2 TGTGCCAGCAGCCTCTGGGGGAGGAGCACAGATACGCAGTATTTT CASSLWGRSTDTQYF
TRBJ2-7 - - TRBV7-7 TGTGCTAGCAGCTTAGGCTTGGGGGGAGGTCACGAGCAGTACTTC CASSLGLGGGHEQYF
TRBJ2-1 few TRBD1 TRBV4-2 TGTGCCAGCAGCCAAGAATTGAACAGGGGGCGCATCGGTTCTGAGCAGTTCTTC CASSQELNRGRIGSEQFF
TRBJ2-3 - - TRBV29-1 TGCAGCGTTGAGAAGGATACGCAGTATTTT CSVEKDTQYF
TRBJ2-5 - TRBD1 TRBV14 TGTGCCAGCAGCCCAGACGGACAGGGGGCTGCGACCCAGTACTTC CASSPDGQGAATQYF
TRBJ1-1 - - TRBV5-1 TGCGCCAGCAGCTTGTACAGCGAAAACACTGAAGCTTTCTTT CASSLYSENTEAFF
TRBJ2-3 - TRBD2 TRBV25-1 TGTGCCAGCAAAGGAGCGGGAGGGACTAGCACAGATACGCAGTATTTT CASKGAGGTSTDTQYF
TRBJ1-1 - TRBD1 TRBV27 TGTGCCAGCAGTCGGCGACAGGGGGCCACTGAAGCTTTCTTT CASSRRQGATEAFF
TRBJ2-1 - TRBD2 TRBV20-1 TGCAGTGCTAGATATCCGGAGCGGGACGCCGGGGACAATGAGCAGTTCTTC CSARYPERDAGDNEQFF
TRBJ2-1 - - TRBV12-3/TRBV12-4 TGTGCCAGCAGTTTTTGGGACCAAGCGGGTGAGCAGTTCTTC CASSFWDQAGEQFF
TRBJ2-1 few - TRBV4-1 TGCGCCAGCAGCCAAGGATCTAATGCAGGGGAGCAGTTCTTC CASSQGSNAGEQFF
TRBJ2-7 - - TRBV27 TGTGCCAGCATGCCCGAGACCTCCTACGAGCAGTACTTC CASMPETSYEQYF
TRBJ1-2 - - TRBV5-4 TGTGCCAGCAGCCTTTCGACTGCCGAGGGCTATGGCTACACCTTC CASSLSTAEGYGYTF
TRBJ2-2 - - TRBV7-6 TGTGCCAGCAGCTCCGACACTCGCGGCGGGGAGCTGTTTTTT CASSSDTRGGELFF
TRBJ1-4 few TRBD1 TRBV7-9 TGTGCCAGCAGCGCTAGGGACAGGGACGGAGAAAAACTGTTTTTT CASSARDRDGEKLFF
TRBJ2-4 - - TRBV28 TGTGCCAGCACCATCGAGGGCTTCGCTGGCAACATTCAGTACTTC CASTIEGFAGNIQYF
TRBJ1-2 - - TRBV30 TGTGCCTGGAGTGGTAACCATGGCTACACCTTC CAWSGNHGYTF
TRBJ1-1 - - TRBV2 TGTGCCAGCAAGCGGGGGGAGAGGTCTGAAGCTTTCTTT CASKRGERSEAFF
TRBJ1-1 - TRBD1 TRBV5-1 TGCGCCAGCAGGGTGACAGGGAAAGGCCCTAAGGCGAACACTGAAGCTTTCTTT CASRVTGKGPKANTEAFF
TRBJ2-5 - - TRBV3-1 TGTGCCAGCAGCGAAGCACGGGCGACCCAGTACTTC CASSEARATQYF
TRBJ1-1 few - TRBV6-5 TGTGCCAGCAGCGAGACCCTGGGGGAAGCTTTCTTT CASSETLGEAFF
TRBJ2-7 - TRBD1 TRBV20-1 TGCAGTGCTAGAGTCCCGGGACAGGGATTGAGGTCCTACGAGCAGTACTTC CSARVPGQGLRSYEQYF
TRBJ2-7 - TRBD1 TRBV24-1 TGTGCCACCAGTGACCGGAGGGACAGGGCTGGCGAGCAGTACTTC CATSDRRDRAGEQYF
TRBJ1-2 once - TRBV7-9 TGTGCCAGCAGCTTAGGGGCTTACTATGGCTACACCTTC CASSLGAYYGYTF
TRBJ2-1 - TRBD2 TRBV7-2 TGTGCCAGCAGCCACCTGGCGTCTAGCGGGTCCCCCAATGAGCAGTTCTTC CASSHLASSGSPNEQFF
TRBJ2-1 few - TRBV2 TGTGCCAGCAAGGCGGGCGAGAGCTCCTACAATGAGCAGTTCTTC CASKAGESSYNEQFF
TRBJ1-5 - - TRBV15 TGTGCCACCAGCGCCCGGGACTCGAGGGGCAATCAGCCCCAGCATTTT CATSARDSRGNQPQHF
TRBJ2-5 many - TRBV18 TGTGCCAGCTCACCATCTATCAGGGAGACCCAGTACTTC CASSPSIRETQYF
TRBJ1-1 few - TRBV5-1 TGCGCCAGCAGCTTGGAACCGGGAACGGACACTGAAGCTTTCTTT CASSLEPGTDTEAFF
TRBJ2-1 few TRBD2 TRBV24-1 TGTGCCACCAGTGACCCTACTAGCGGGGCCTACAATGAGCAGTTCTTC CATSDPTSGAYNEQFF
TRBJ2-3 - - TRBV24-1 TGTGCCACCACCTCTCCGGGACTTCACTTCACAGATACGCAGTATTTT CATTSPGLHFTDTQYF
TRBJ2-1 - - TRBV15 TGTGCCACCAGCAGAGCACAAAGACAGAATGAGCAGTTCTTC CATSRAQRQNEQFF
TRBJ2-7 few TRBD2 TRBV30 TGTGCCTCTCGGGGGGGGACTCAGGCGTTCTACGAGCAGTACTTC CASRGGTQAFYEQYF
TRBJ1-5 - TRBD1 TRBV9 TGTGCCAGCAGCGTAGGTCAGGGGGCCAATCAGCCCCAGCATTTT CASSVGQGANQPQHF
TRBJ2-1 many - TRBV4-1 TGCGCCAGCAGACCCGGTAGGGCTCGGAGCTCCTACAATGAGCAGTTCTTC CASRPGRARSSYNEQFF
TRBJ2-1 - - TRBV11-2 TGTGCCAGCAGCTTAGGAGTGGGGGCCAAGAGCTCCTACAATGAGCAGTTCTTC CASSLGVGAKSSYNEQFF